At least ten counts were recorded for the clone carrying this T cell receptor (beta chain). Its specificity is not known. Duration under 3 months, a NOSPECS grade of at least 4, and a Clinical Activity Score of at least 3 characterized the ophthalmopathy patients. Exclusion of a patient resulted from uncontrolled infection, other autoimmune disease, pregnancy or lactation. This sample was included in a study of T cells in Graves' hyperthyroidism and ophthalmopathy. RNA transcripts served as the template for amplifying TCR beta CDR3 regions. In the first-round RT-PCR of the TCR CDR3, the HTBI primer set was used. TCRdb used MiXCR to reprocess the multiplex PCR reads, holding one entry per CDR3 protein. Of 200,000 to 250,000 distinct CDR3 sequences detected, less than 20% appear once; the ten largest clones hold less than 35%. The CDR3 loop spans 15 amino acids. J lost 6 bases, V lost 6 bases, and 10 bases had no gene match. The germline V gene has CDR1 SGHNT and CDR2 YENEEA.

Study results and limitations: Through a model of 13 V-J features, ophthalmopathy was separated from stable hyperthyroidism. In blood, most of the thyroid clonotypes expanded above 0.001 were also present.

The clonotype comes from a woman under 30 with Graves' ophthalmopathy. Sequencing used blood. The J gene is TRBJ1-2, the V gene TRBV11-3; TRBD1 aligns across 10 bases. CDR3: CASSPRQGAMDGYTF. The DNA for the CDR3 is TGTGCCAGCAGTCCGAGACAGGGGGCAATGGATGGCTACACCTTC.